This T cell receptor beta chain was captured by sequencing in a study of T-cell reconstitution after alpha-beta-depleted transplantation in children. As it was prepared, the TCRbeta library received unique molecular identifiers. Via MiXCR, TCRdb re-called the PCR reads, giving one row per CDR3 protein. The repertoire has about 250,000 distinct CDR3 sequences, 20% to 30% of them found once; the top ten carry 4% to 5.5%. This TCR derives from a female patient aged 2-9 years who had a stem cell transplant for congenital amegakaryocytic thrombocytopenia, so the T cells may come from the graft donor. The sequences come from PBMCs, mostly from graft donor cells, collected 360 days after TCRalphabeta/CD19-depleted stem cell transplant.

The CDR3: CSARFRRIPGNEQYF. CDR3 DNA sequence: TGCAGTGCTAGGTTTCGGCGTATACCAGGGAACGAGCAGTACTTC. The chain recombines TRBV20-1 with TRBJ2-7, with D possibly TRBD1 on 5 matching bases. V was cut by 3 bases and J by 5 bases, with 20 bases left in between. Per germline, CDR1 DFQATT and CDR2 SNEGSKA (reference sequence). The CDR3 runs 15 residues.